A selection of T cell receptor beta chains follows, all from one sample in a study of blood T cell repertoires in COVID-19. TCRdb keeps only in-frame clones here, not all; method: immunoSEQ multiplex PCR. The repertoire holds 45,000 to 55,000 clones, with approximately 82% as singletons. Sequencing input: PBMCs or T cells enriched from blood (not recorded which). Receptors originate from a woman aged 45-65 years with acute COVID-19. The CDR3 runs from the conserved cysteine through the conserved F or W.

TRBV11-2	TRBJ2-6	CASSLVLGGFSSGANVLTF
TRBV7-6	TRBJ2-1	CASSLSAGTSPRNEQFF
TRBV29-1	TRBJ1-2	CSVERSGSNYGYTF
TRBV7-8	TRBJ2-2	CASSLGSVAGATGELFF
TRBV19	TRBJ2-7	CASSIGGGSYEQYF
TRBV5-1	TRBJ2-2	CASSSRTSGGATNTGELFF
TRBV9	TRBJ1-1	CASSPEYNRVLEGHEAFF
TRBV6-6	TRBJ2-7	CASSRTASTGGSSYEQYF
TRBV6-5	TRBJ1-5	CASSYYRGPNQPQHF
TRBV12-5	TRBJ2-7	CASGLAGQAEYGEQYF
TRBV15	TRBJ2-5	CATSRDRGAQETQYF
TRBV10-3	TRBJ1-1	CATREGAGNTEAFF
TRBV2	TRBJ1-3	CASSLDSRNTIYF
TRBV7-9	TRBJ1-1	CASSLSLDTEAFF
TRBV19	TRBJ1-2	CASSIGPGEIGYTF
TRBV30	TRBJ2-2	CAWTRGNTGELFF
TRBV5-8	TRBJ1-4	CASSLALGGNEKLFF
TRBV5-8	TRBJ1-2	CASSPAGGLSGYTF
TRBV6-1	TRBJ1-6	CASSEHPLKGSSYNSPLHF
TRBV18	TRBJ1-1	CASSRPTEGTEAFF
TRBV10-1	TRBJ1-1	CASRATGPNTEAFF
TRBV7-9	TRBJ1-3	CASSILQSSGNTIYF
TRBV3-1/TRBV3-2	TRBJ1-3	CASSPRRGVLNTIYF
TRBV11-3	TRBJ1-1	CASSLEGRTGEAFF
TRBV5-8	TRBJ2-5	CASSDGSWETQYF
TRBV7-9	TRBJ1-4	CASSLSEDPNEKLFF
TRBV3-1/TRBV3-2	TRBJ2-3	CASSQGTSGLYTQYF
TRBV7-7	TRBJ2-5	CASSLGTSGQETQYF
TRBV19	TRBJ1-1	CASKSGGNTEAFF
TRBV6-5	TRBJ1-5	CASSSGQGRSNQPQHF
TRBV18	TRBJ2-7	CASSPSLAGGPHGEQYF
TRBV4-1	TRBJ1-2	CASSPIGQGNYGYTF